This TCR beta chain was recorded in a study of CD8 T cells in Susac syndrome. The CDR3 contains 15 residues. Unmatched junction bases numbered 11, after V lost 4 bases and J lost 6 bases. Germline-derived CDR1 and CDR2 are ENHRY and SYGVKD. The TEMRA cells underwent FACS enrichment, while the CD8+ and CD4+ T cells underwent negative isolation. Reverse transcription of roughly 0.5 to 1 ug RNA used random hexamers. Coverage of TCR beta CDR3 amplification by immunoSEQ multiplex PCR extended to 54 Vbeta and 13 Jbeta. TCRdb fed the immunoSEQ multiplex PCR reads into MiXCR, producing one record per CDR3 protein. The data show under 200,000 distinct CDR3 sequences, 75% to 95% seen once.

V gene TRBV10-3 combines with J gene TRBJ1-1; 7 nucleotides line up with TRBD1. Source material: CD4+ T cells from PBMCs. The source is a human donor with Susac syndrome. The CDR3 loop is CAISASPRQGAEAFF. DNA of the CDR3: TGTGCCATCAGTGCATCCCCGCGACAGGGCGCTGAAGCTTTCTTT.